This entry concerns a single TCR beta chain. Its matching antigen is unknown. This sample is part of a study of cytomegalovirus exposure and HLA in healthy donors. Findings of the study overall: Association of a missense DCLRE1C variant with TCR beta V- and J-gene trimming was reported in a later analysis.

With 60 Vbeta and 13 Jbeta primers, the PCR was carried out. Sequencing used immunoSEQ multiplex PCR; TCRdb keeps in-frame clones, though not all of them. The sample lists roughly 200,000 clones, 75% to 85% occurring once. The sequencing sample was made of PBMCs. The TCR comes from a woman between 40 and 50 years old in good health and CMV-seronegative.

CDR3 sequence reads: CASSAGASGRYF. DNA for the CDR3: TGTGCCAGTAGTGCCGGGGCTAGCGGGAGGTATTTT. The genes are TRBV19 and TRBJ2-3; 10 bases are shared with TRBD2. Per germline, CDR1 LNHDA and CDR2 SQIVND (reference sequence). V lost 5 bases, J lost 14 bases, and 7 bases stayed unmatched. The CDR3 spans 12 residues.